These 20 T cell receptor beta chains came from one sample sequenced in a study of T-cell reconstitution after alpha-beta-depleted transplantation in children. Preparing the TCRbeta library involved the use of unique molecular identifiers. Each CDR3 protein is one row after TCRdb ran MiXCR on the PCR reads. The sample records approximately 270,000 distinct CDR3 sequences, over 8% being singletons. The material sequenced was PBMCs from the stem cell graft donor, taken from the stem cell graft. The receptors derive from a human donor who donated a stem cell graft to a child with SCID.

In this sample, this clonotype turned up a few times. The rearrangement uses TRBV6-5 and TRBJ1-3; D remains unclear. The CDR3 runs to 13 residues. Trimming stripped 2 bases from V and 4 bases from J, with 6 bases between. The germline V gene has CDR1 MNHEY and CDR2 SVGAGI. DNA for the CDR3: TGTGCCAGCAGTTACGAAGAAGGAAACACCATATATTTT. Its protein product is CASSYEEGNTIYF.

This clonotype was seen many times. CDR3 protein: CARGGQWSNNEQFF. The CDR3 DNA sequence: TGTGCCAGGGGGGGACAGTGGAGTAACAATGAGCAGTTCTTC. V usage is TRBV2 and J usage is TRBJ2-1; D is perhaps TRBD1 (7 bases). The CDR3 spans 14 residues. Trimming pared 9 bases from V and 5 bases from J, leaving 17 bases between. Germline CDR1 is SNHLY and CDR2 is FYNNEI. Based on the CDR3 plus reference TRBV2 and TRBJ2-1, the full variable domain is EPEVTQTPSHQVTQMGQEVILRCVPISNHLYFYWYRQILGQKVEFLVSFYNNEISEKSEIFDDQFSVERPDGSNFTLKIRSTKLEDSAMYFCARGGQWSNNEQFFGPGTRLTVL.

This clonotype was found many times. The V gene is TRBV18, the J gene TRBJ1-2; TRBD1 aligns across 8 bases. Germline loops: CDR1 KGHSH, CDR2 LQKENI. V gave up 3 bases and J gave up 7 bases; unmatched junction bases: 4. CDR3 length: 13 amino acids. Written as DNA, the CDR3 is TGTGCCAGCTCACCCGGACAGGGCGGTGGCTACACCTTC. This gives the protein CASSPGQGGGYTF.

This clonotype has just a few counts. The rearrangement links TRBV6-2 or TRBV6-3 to TRBJ2-3, with D perhaps matching TRBD1 (5 bases). Germline V gene data show CDR1 as MNHEY and CDR2 as SVGEGT. Trimming removed 0 bases from V and 1 base from J, with 11 bases in between. The CDR3 is 16 residues long. CDR3 sequence: CASSYSPRGRTDTQYF. CDR3 bases: TGTGCCAGCAGTTACTCACCTAGGGGCCGCACAGATACGCAGTATTTT.

The V gene is TRBV7-8, the J gene TRBJ2-7, with a possible D match to TRBD2 (6 bases). Germline CDR1 and CDR2: SGHVS and FQNEAQ. CDR3 length: 15 residues. Trimming shortened V by 1 base and J by 2 bases, and 12 bases separated the two germline ends. The CDR3: CASSLGGVGTYEQYF. The CDR3 bases are TGTGCCAGCAGCTTAGGGGGGGTGGGAACCTACGAGCAGTACTTC.

This clonotype was counted at least ten times. The gene calls are TRBV7-8 and TRBJ2-1; TRBD1 or TRBD2 may be the D gene (5 bases each). This CDR3 comprises 17 residues. The V gene's germline CDR1 is SGHVS and CDR2 FQNEAQ. Trimming removed 5 bases at V and 4 bases at J, with 21 bases between. The CDR3 region is CASSLTRGPQRYNEQFF. DNA of the CDR3: TGTGCCAGCAGCCTCACCCGGGGCCCTCAGCGGTACAATGAGCAGTTCTTC.

This clonotype was detected ten times or more. The chain has TRBV10-3 and TRBJ2-2; 8 bases match TRBD1. CDR1 ENHRY and CDR2 SYGVKD come from the germline V gene. J lost 4 bases, V lost 8 bases, and 6 bases had no gene match. CDR3 length: 14 amino acids. The CDR3 here is CAIGETGVTGELFF. Here the CDR3 DNA reads TGTGCCATCGGGGAGACAGGGGTCACCGGGGAGCTGTTTTTT.

This clonotype was counted only a few times. This chain connects TRBV6-1 to TRBJ2-5; D call uncertain. The length of the CDR3 is 13 residues. Trimming removed 2 bases at V and 5 bases at J, with 9 bases between. The germline CDR1 and CDR2 sequences are MNHNS and SASEGT. The CDR3 is CASSESYGETQYF. The CDR3 DNA reads TGTGCCAGCAGTGAAAGCTATGGGGAGACCCAGTACTTC.

The chain is built from TRBV12-3 or TRBV12-4 and TRBJ2-7; D may correspond to TRBD1 or TRBD2 (6 bases each). The CDR3 is 12 amino acids. Between the trimmed V and J ends, which lost 6 bases and 4 bases, there was a span of 10 bases. The CDR3 loop is CASSGGGYEQYF. DNA of the CDR3: TGTGCCAGCAGCGGGGGCGGGTACGAGCAGTACTTC.

Ten or more counts support this clonotype. The rearrangement joins TRBV4-1 to TRBJ2-7; TRBD1 matches at 9 bases. The germline CDR1 and CDR2 sequences are MGHRA and YSYEKL. This CDR3 has 13 amino acids. Losses at the gene ends were 0 bases for V and 8 bases for J; bases not matched to a gene: 2. The CDR3 coding sequence is TGCGCCAGCAGCCAAGAGGGACAGGGCAAGCAGTACTTC. Amino acid sequence: CASSQEGQGKQYF.

The CDR3 reads CASSSRDQETQYF. Written as DNA, the CDR3 is TGTGCCAGCAGCTCACGGGACCAAGAGACCCAGTACTTC. The J gene is TRBJ2-5, the V gene TRBV12-3 or TRBV12-4; no clear D. V dropped 6 bases and J dropped 0 bases, with 8 bases sitting between them. This CDR3 comprises 13 residues.

This clonotype was seen a handful of times. This rearrangement joins TRBV6-1 to TRBJ2-5; 8 nucleotides line up with TRBD2. Germline V CDR1 and CDR2: MNHNS, SASEGT. Losses at the gene ends were 5 bases for V and 5 bases for J; bases not matched to a gene: 7. The CDR3 extends over 14 amino acids. The CDR3 DNA sequence: TGTGCCAGCAGTCTCGGGGGGGCCGATGAGACCCAGTACTTC. Translation gives CASSLGGADETQYF.

This clonotype has just a few counts. V and J are TRBV18 and TRBJ1-1; D call uncertain. Germline values: CDR1 KGHSH, CDR2 LQKENI. Trimming pared 3 bases from V and 1 base from J, leaving 6 bases between. This CDR3 is 13 amino acids long. The CDR3 DNA is TGTGCCAGCTCACCTCCGTCGAACACTGAAGCTTTCTTT. Its protein product is CASSPPSNTEAFF.

This clonotype came up a few times. The chain uses TRBV5-1 and TRBJ2-5, with 11 bases fitting TRBD2. In germline, CDR1 is SGHRS, CDR2 YFSETQ. This CDR3 has 15 residues. After removal of 4 bases from V and 1 base from J, the junction contained 3 bases not matched to a gene. The CDR3 DNA sequence: TGCGCCAGCAGCAAGGGACTAGCGGCCCAAGAGACCCAGTACTTC. It codes for CASSKGLAAQETQYF.

The chain is built from TRBV10-3 and TRBJ2-3; possible D gene TRBD2, 6 bases. The length of the CDR3 is 13 residues. CDR1 is ENHRY and CDR2 is SYGVKD in the germline V gene. The germline V and J ends were trimmed by 2 bases and 4 bases, with 7 bases remaining between them. The chain's CDR3 is CAISEGGADTQYF. CDR3 nucleotides: TGTGCCATCAGTGAGGGCGGGGCAGATACGCAGTATTTT.

This clonotype turned up a few times. The chain recombines TRBV5-5 with TRBJ1-1, with D possibly being TRBD1 (6 bases). V was clipped by 2 bases and J by 5 bases, with 16 bases between them. Per the germline V gene, CDR1 is SGHKS and CDR2 is YYEKEE (reference sequence). The CDR3 sequence is 15 residues long. DNA of the CDR3: TGTGCCAGCAGCTTAAACAGGGATTCGGTGACTGAAGCTTTCTTT. The encoded protein is CASSLNRDSVTEAFF.

The table lists this clonotype with a few counts. This chain joins TRBV2 and TRBJ1-5; D is undetermined. This CDR3 is built from 13 residues. V was trimmed by 6 bases and J by 2 bases, leaving 8 bases between them. From germline, CDR1 is SNHLY and CDR2 FYNNEI. CDR3 coding DNA: TGTGCCAGCAGCGGGGATGGCAATCAGCCCCAGCATTTT. This encodes CASSGDGNQPQHF. Full variable domain (outside the CDR3, taken from reference TRBV2 and TRBJ1-5): EPEVTQTPSHQVTQMGQEVILRCVPISNHLYFYWYRQILGQKVEFLVSFYNNEISEKSEIFDDQFSVERPDGSNFTLKIRSTKLEDSAMYFCASSGDGNQPQHFGDGTRLSIL.

This clonotype came up many times. V is TRBV5-1 and J is TRBJ2-3; D unclear. This CDR3 has 16 amino acids. Trimming shortened V by 4 bases and J by 2 bases, and 17 bases separated the two germline ends. Per the germline V gene, CDR1 is SGHRS and CDR2 is YFSETQ. The CDR3 coding sequence is TGCGCCAGCAGCGCCGAAAAGACTGTTTTCACAGATACGCAGTATTTT. This codes for CASSAEKTVFTDTQYF.

The V gene is TRBV18, the J gene TRBJ2-3; D call uncertain. Germline loops: CDR1 KGHSH, CDR2 LQKENI. This CDR3 contains 15 residues. The germline V and J ends were trimmed by 2 bases and 2 bases, with 11 bases remaining between them. The CDR3 here is CASSPSGIFTDTQYF. The CDR3 coding sequence is TGTGCCAGCTCACCATCAGGTATTTTCACAGATACGCAGTATTTT.

This chain links TRBV7-2 with TRBJ1-2; no firm D call. V lost 1 base, J lost 5 bases, and 14 bases lay in between. The germline V gene encodes CDR1 SGHTA and CDR2 FQGNSA. CDR3 size: 15 residues. CDR3 protein: CASSLDRWAGYGYTF. CDR3 bases: TGTGCCAGCAGCTTAGACCGGTGGGCCGGGTATGGCTACACCTTC.